A selection of T cell receptor beta chains follows, all from one sample in a study of blood T cell repertoires in COVID-19. Clones were read by immunoSEQ multiplex PCR, and TCRdb kept only the in-frame ones, dropping some. The sample records over 100,000 clones, roughly 80% being singletons. Source material: peripheral blood. These receptors came from a human donor in a cohort sampled during active or convalescent COVID-19. CDR3s include the opening cysteine and the closing phenylalanine or tryptophan. D genes are given only for firm matches. Rows may omit the clone size; those that give it use once, few, many or a size class.

TRBV10-3	TRBD1	few	TRBJ2-3	TGTGCCATCAAGGGACAGATCACAGATACGCAGTATTTT	CAIKGQITDTQYF
TRBV6-2/TRBV6-3	-	few	TRBJ1-5	TGTGCCAGCAGTTACACTACTGTATCTGGAGGTTTAAGCAATCAGCCCCAGCATTTT	CASSYTTVSGGLSNQPQHF
TRBV6-2/TRBV6-3	-	-	TRBJ1-1	TGTGCCAGCAGTTACGATCGGAGGGGAGTGGACACTGAAGCTTTCTTT	CASSYDRRGVDTEAFF
TRBV3-1/TRBV3-2	-	-	TRBJ1-2	TGTGCCAGCAGCCAGGGTGGGGCAGGACGTGGCTACACCTTC	CASSQGGAGRGYTF
TRBV7-2	TRBD1	few	TRBJ1-1	TGTGCCAGCAGCTTAAGGGGACAGGGGGAAGCTTTCTTT	CASSLRGQGEAFF
TRBV20-1	-	-	TRBJ2-4	TGCAGTGCTAGAAAAGTCGGCATTCAGTACTTC	CSARKVGIQYF
TRBV30	-	few	TRBJ1-2	TGTGCCGGCGAGGCCTATGGCTACACCTTC	CAGEAYGYTF
TRBV11-2	TRBD2	-	TRBJ2-1	TGTGCCAGCAGCCAAACCGGGACTAGCGGGAGCAATGAGCAGTTCTTC	CASSQTGTSGSNEQFF
TRBV11-1	TRBD1	-	TRBJ1-2	TGTGCCAGCAGCGCGGACAGGGCTGGGGGCTACACCTTC	CASSADRAGGYTF
TRBV5-1	TRBD2	-	TRBJ2-3	TGCGCCAGCAGCCCAACGACTAGCGGTGTCGCAGATACGCAGTATTTT	CASSPTTSGVADTQYF
TRBV5-1	TRBD1	-	TRBJ2-7	TGCGCCAGCAGCTTAGCTACAGGGGGCGGTTTTTACGAGCAGTACTTC	CASSLATGGGFYEQYF
TRBV6-6	TRBD2	-	TRBJ2-1	TGTGCCAGCAGTTCCCGGACTAGCACTTTCTATGAGCAGTTCTTC	CASSSRTSTFYEQFF
TRBV6-4	TRBD2	-	TRBJ2-1	TGTGCCAGCAGCTTAGCCGGGACTAGCGCCTACAATGAGCAGTTCTTC	CASSLAGTSAYNEQFF
TRBV4-1	TRBD2	-	TRBJ2-5	TGCGCCAGCAGCCAAGAGGCTAGCGGGAGACGGGAGACCCAGTACTTC	CASSQEASGRRETQYF
TRBV19	-	once	TRBJ2-7	TGTGCCAGTAGTCTCGTTTGGGGTGCGGGGGAGCAGTACTTC	CASSLVWGAGEQYF
TRBV6-2/TRBV6-3	-	-	TRBJ1-1	TGTGCCAGCAGTTACTACCGCCCACAGAACACTGAAGCTTTCTTT	CASSYYRPQNTEAFF
TRBV27	-	few	TRBJ1-4	TGTGCCAGCAGTCACCGACAGGTGGGAAATGAAAAACTGTTTTTT	CASSHRQVGNEKLFF
TRBV6-2/TRBV6-3	TRBD2	-	TRBJ2-1	TGTGCCAGCAGTTATAGGACTAGCGGGAGGGACTACAATGAGCAGTTCTTC	CASSYRTSGRDYNEQFF
TRBV6-1	TRBD1	-	TRBJ1-2	TGTGCCAGCAGTGAAGGGACAGGGGGTAGGGATGGCTACACCTTC	CASSEGTGGRDGYTF
TRBV6-4	-	-	TRBJ1-2	TGTGCCAGCAGTGCCCCCGGGAGTTCCTACACCTTC	CASSAPGSSYTF
TRBV28	TRBD2	-	TRBJ2-1	TGTGCCAGCAGTTCTCCGAGCGGGAGCACCTACAATGAGCAGTTCTTC	CASSSPSGSTYNEQFF
TRBV5-1	-	-	TRBJ2-7	TGCGCCAGCAGCTCTGGACAGCTTATCTACGAGCAGTACTTC	CASSSGQLIYEQYF
TRBV11-2	-	once	TRBJ1-2	TGTGCCAGCAGCTTAGATTGGGTGGGCGGCTACACCTTC	CASSLDWVGGYTF
TRBV5-6	TRBD1	-	TRBJ2-1	TGTGCCAGCAGCTGGTCGGAGGGGGACAGGGAGAATGAGCAGTTCTTC	CASSWSEGDRENEQFF
TRBV30	TRBD2	-	TRBJ2-1	TGTGCCTGGAGTATCGCGGGAGTGATTGAGCAGTTCTTC	CAWSIAGVIEQFF
TRBV5-1	-	-	TRBJ2-5	TGCGCCAGCAGCTTTGGAGGACGATCCCAAGAGACCCAGTACTTC	CASSFGGRSQETQYF
TRBV4-3	-	-	TRBJ1-1	TGCGCCAGCAGCCAAGATGCGGGTAACACTGAAGCTTTCTTT	CASSQDAGNTEAFF
TRBV18	TRBD2	-	TRBJ2-1	TGTGCCAGCTCACCCCCGGGGACTAGCGGCATCAATGAGCAGTTCTTC	CASSPPGTSGINEQFF
TRBV7-9	TRBD1	-	TRBJ2-2	TGTGCCAGCAGCTTATACCAGAACAGGGGGCAGACCGGGGAGCTGTTTTTT	CASSLYQNRGQTGELFF
TRBV19	-	-	TRBJ1-5	TGTGCCAGTAGTAATGGGGGACAAGGGCAGCCCCAGCATTTT	CASSNGGQGQPQHF
TRBV25-1	TRBD2	-	TRBJ2-1	TGTGCCAGCAGTGGCCCCCTGCGGGGGGGTCGAAATGAGCAGTTCTTC	CASSGPLRGGRNEQFF
TRBV6-2/TRBV6-3	-	-	TRBJ2-7	TGTGCCAGCAGTTACTCTCCTGTGGCCAGGGGGGCCGAGCAGTACTTC	CASSYSPVARGAEQYF
TRBV19	TRBD1	-	TRBJ1-1	TGTGCCAGTAGTCCTAGGGACAGCACGAACACTGAAGCTTTCTTT	CASSPRDSTNTEAFF
TRBV9	TRBD2	once	TRBJ2-3	TGTGCCAGCAGCGTAGGACTAGCGGGAGGGGGACTCACAGATACGCAGTATTTT	CASSVGLAGGGLTDTQYF
TRBV5-1	TRBD1	few	TRBJ2-7	TGCGCCAGCAGCCGGACAGGGGACTACGAGCAGTACTTC	CASSRTGDYEQYF
TRBV5-1	-	-	TRBJ2-7	TGCGCCAGCAGCTTGGCCTGGAGGAGCGGGTCCGAGCAGTACTTC	CASSLAWRSGSEQYF
TRBV7-2	TRBD1	few	TRBJ1-3	TGTGCCAGCAGCTCACCCAGGGGGTCTGGAAACACCATATATTTT	CASSSPRGSGNTIYF
TRBV11-1	TRBD1	-	TRBJ2-3	TGTGCCAGCAGCTTAGCTGTGACAGGGGGCTCTTCTGGTACGCAGTATTTT	CASSLAVTGGSSGTQYF
TRBV5-1	TRBD1	-	TRBJ2-1	TGCGCCAGCAGCTTGGTTGGGACAGGCAGCTCCTACAATGAGCAGTTCTTC	CASSLVGTGSSYNEQFF
TRBV19	TRBD1	-	TRBJ1-4	TGTGCCAGTAGTATGGGACAGATTAATGAAAAACTGTTTTTT	CASSMGQINEKLFF
TRBV2	-	-	TRBJ1-5	TGTGCCAGCAGTGAAGATGCGCTGCTCAATCAGCCCCAGCATTTT	CASSEDALLNQPQHF